These 31 T cell receptor beta chains came from one sample sequenced in a study of T cell changes during pregnancy in multiple sclerosis. This table comes from immunoSEQ multiplex PCR, and its TCRdb copy is limited to in-frame clones, with some not included. Seen here are roughly 100,000 clones, approximately 90% observed once, and the top ten hold 0.9% to 0.95%. The source material was peripheral blood, sampled after pregnancy. These receptor sequences come from a female donor with multiple sclerosis, enrolled in a pregnancy study.

This clone was seen only once. The chain couples TRBV25-1 to TRBJ2-1; D perhaps matches TRBD1 (5 bases). Germline V lookup: CDR1 MGHDK, CDR2 SYGVNS. The CDR3 covers 15 residues. The V gene lost 3 bases and the J gene lost 8 bases, with 17 bases spanning the gap. The CDR3 coding sequence is TGTGCCAGCAGTGACCCCCAGGCCCCCAGGGATGAGCAGTTCTTC. Its translation is CASSDPQAPRDEQFF.

This sequence joins TRBV5-4 and TRBJ2-2; D remains unclear. The CDR3 length is 15 residues. Germline-derived CDR1 and CDR2 are SGHNT and YYREEE (reference sequence). Trimming removed 0 bases at V and 0 bases at J, with 6 bases between. CDR3 sequence: CASSLAQANTGELFF. The DNA for the CDR3 is TGTGCCAGCAGCTTGGCGCAGGCGAACACCGGGGAGCTGTTTTTT.

V and J are TRBV7-2 and TRBJ1-1; D might be TRBD1 (6 bases). CDR3 length: 15 residues. V was shortened by 5 bases and J by 1 base, with 14 bases between the two germline ends. The V gene's germline CDR1 is SGHTA and CDR2 FQGNSA. CDR3 protein: CASSARQASNTEAFF. CDR3 DNA: TGTGCCAGCAGCGCCCGACAGGCATCGAACACTGAAGCTTTCTTT.

The rearrangement links TRBV10-1 to TRBJ1-2, with TRBD1 matching 7 bases. Trimming removed 3 bases from V and 4 bases from J; junction bases left unmatched: 14. There are 17 residues in the CDR3. Germline-derived CDR1 and CDR2 are WNHNN and SYGVQD (reference sequence). CDR3 nucleotides: TGCGCCAGCAGTGAACTAGGGGGCAGATTCGTATCCTATGGCTACACCTTC. It yields the protein CASSELGGRFVSYGYTF.

The chain links TRBV28 to TRBJ2-1; no clear D. The germline V gene encodes CDR1 MDHEN and CDR2 SYDVKM. Between the trimmed V and J ends, which lost 5 bases and 2 bases, there was a span of 16 bases. CDR3 size: 16 residues. CDR3 amino acids: CASSGVAANTYNEQFF. The CDR3 bases are TGTGCCAGCAGTGGCGTAGCAGCGAATACCTACAATGAGCAGTTCTTC.

The chain couples TRBV11-2 to TRBJ1-1; D possibly corresponds to TRBD1 (5 bases). Trimming took off 1 base at V and 8 bases at J, with 17 bases between the two ends. The CDR3 contains 15 residues. CDR1 is SGHAT and CDR2 is FQNNGV in the germline V gene. The CDR3 protein is CASSLVLTAHGEAFF. The CDR3 DNA is TGTGCCAGCAGCTTAGTCCTGACAGCCCACGGGGAAGCTTTCTTT.

The V and J genes are TRBV28 and TRBJ2-1; D perhaps matches TRBD1 (5 bases). The length of the CDR3 is 19 residues. V shed 6 bases and J shed 4 bases, with 28 bases lying between them. Germline V gene data show CDR1 as MDHEN and CDR2 as SYDVKM. The CDR3 reads CASSPDTKTGSPSYNEQFF. CDR3 bases: TGTGCCAGCAGCCCGGACACTAAGACCGGTTCCCCCAGTTACAATGAGCAGTTCTTC.

The rearrangement uses TRBV2 and TRBJ1-1; 9 bases are a match to TRBD1. Looked up from germline, CDR1 is SNHLY and CDR2 is FYNNEI. The CDR3 loop spans 13 amino acids. V lost 7 bases to trimming and J lost 3 bases; unmatched junction nucleotides: 3. DNA of the CDR3: TGTGCCAGCAACCGGGACAGGGACACTGAAGCTTTCTTT. This codes for CASNRDRDTEAFF.

V and J are TRBV7-7 and TRBJ2-2; TRBD2 agrees at 15 bases. The CDR3 consists of 21 residues. CDR1 SSHAT and CDR2 FNYEAQ come from the germline V gene (reference sequence). With V trimmed by 2 bases and J by 4 bases, 14 bases remained unmatched. CDR3 amino acids: CASSLLQVGLAGGPRTGELFF. CDR3 in DNA: TGTGCCAGCAGCTTACTCCAAGTAGGACTAGCGGGAGGGCCGCGCACCGGGGAGCTGTTTTTT.

In its sample, this clone was seen once. This chain uses TRBV18 with TRBJ2-3, with TRBD1 matching over 7 bases. The CDR3 runs 15 residues. CDR1 KGHSH and CDR2 LQKENI come from the germline V gene. Trimming took 2 bases from V and 2 from J; bases not matched to a gene: 4. The CDR3: CASSPGGQLTDTQYF. The CDR3 DNA reads TGTGCCAGCTCACCAGGGGGACAGCTCACAGATACGCAGTATTTT.

The rearrangement joins TRBV19 to TRBJ2-4, with unresolved D. V was pared by 1 base and J by 4 bases, with 5 bases between. The CDR3 is 13 amino acids. The germline gives CDR1 LNHDA, CDR2 SQIVND (reference sequence). The CDR3 coding sequence is TGTGCCAGTAGTATAGGGCAGAAAAACATTCAGTACTTC. Encoded protein: CASSIGQKNIQYF.

V gene TRBV9 combines with J gene TRBJ2-7; weak D call: TRBD2 (7 bases). Germline assignment: CDR1 SGDLS and CDR2 YYNGEE. The CDR3 is 15 residues long. V lost 0 bases, J lost 4 bases, and 14 bases lay in between. The CDR3: CASSVVAGEGYEQYF. The CDR3 region has the DNA TGTGCCAGCAGCGTAGTGGCAGGGGAGGGTTACGAGCAGTACTTC.

The chain has TRBV25-1 and TRBJ1-2; no reliable D call. CDR1 and CDR2 from the germline V gene are MGHDK and SYGVNS. This CDR3 comprises 15 residues. The ends were cut back, 0 bases at V and 1 base at J, with 9 bases in the middle. CDR3 residues: CASSEYDGGNYGYTF. CDR3 DNA sequence: TGTGCCAGCAGTGAATATGATGGCGGTAACTATGGCTACACCTTC.

This chain connects TRBV7-2 to TRBJ1-3; tentative D call: TRBD1 (5 bases). Trimming stripped 3 bases from V and 0 bases from J, with 9 bases between. Germline CDR1 and CDR2: SGHTA and FQGNSA. This CDR3 contains 15 residues. DNA of the CDR3: TGTGCCAGCAGCTTTCACAGGCGCTCTGGAAACACCATATATTTT. Amino acid sequence: CASSFHRRSGNTIYF.

This chain links TRBV29-1 with TRBJ2-3; TRBD1 aligns across 7 bases. The germline CDR1 and CDR2 sequences are SQVTM and ANQGSEA. The trim removed 8 bases at V and 3 bases at J, leaving 11 bases unmatched. This CDR3 has 14 residues. This CDR3 reads CSTRQGLGTDTQYF. CDR3 DNA: TGCAGCACTCGACAGGGCCTGGGGACAGATACGCAGTATTTT.

This chain uses TRBV19 with TRBJ2-3; TRBD2 might be the D (7 bases). The V gene lost 3 bases and the J gene lost 0 bases, with 16 bases spanning the gap. Germline-derived CDR1 and CDR2 are LNHDA and SQIVND (reference sequence). This CDR3 region has 17 residues. DNA of the CDR3: TGTGCCAGTAGTATGGGGGGGACACTCCCTAGCACAGATACGCAGTATTTT. Translating gives CASSMGGTLPSTDTQYF.

About this clone: This sample includes further DNA sequences coding for the same CDR3. The chain links TRBV2 to TRBJ2-5; D perhaps matches TRBD2 (5 bases). The CDR3 consists of 13 residues. The V gene lost 3 bases and the J gene lost 5 bases, with 10 bases spanning the gap. The germline V gene has CDR1 SNHLY and CDR2 FYNNEI. The CDR3 sequence: CASSEKRGETQYF. CDR3 coding DNA: TGTGCCAGCAGTGAGAAGAGAGGGGAGACCCAGTACTTC.

CDR3: CASNGAGGPETQYF. The CDR3 DNA reads as TGTGCCAGCAACGGAGCGGGAGGGCCCGAGACCCAGTACTTC. The V gene is TRBV9, the J gene TRBJ2-5; TRBD2 agrees at 10 bases. Germline-derived CDR1 and CDR2 are SGDLS and YYNGEE. The trim removed 6 bases at V and 5 bases at J, leaving 7 bases unmatched. There are 14 residues in the CDR3.

The table lists this clone with a count of one. The same CDR3 is also encoded by other DNA sequences in this sample. This chain connects TRBV18 to TRBJ2-5, with D unclear. Trimming took 2 bases from V and 4 from J, leaving 5 bases between them. Germline CDR1 and CDR2: KGHSH and LQKENI. This CDR3 is 12 amino acids long. The CDR3 sequence: CASSPLRETQYF. The CDR3 bases are TGTGCCAGCTCACCATTGCGAGAGACCCAGTACTTC.

CDR3 in DNA: TGTGCCAGCCAAGGGGGGGGTAGCGCTGAAGCTTTCTTT. Amino acids: CASQGGGSAEAFF. The rearrangement joins TRBV6-1 to TRBJ1-1; maybe TRBD1 (6 bases). Germline loops: CDR1 MNHNS, CDR2 SASEGT. Trimming took 8 bases from V and 6 from J, leaving 16 bases between them. This CDR3 region has 13 residues.

In DNA, the CDR3 is TGTGCCAGTGGAGAGTATTACCTTACCCGCAACGCTGAAGCTTTCTTT. As protein: CASGEYYLTRNAEAFF. This sequence joins TRBV27 and TRBJ1-1; no clear D. The CDR3 is 16 amino acids. Deletions cut 9 bases from V and 6 bases from J, with 26 bases between. Germline assignment: CDR1 MNHEY and CDR2 SMNVEV (reference sequence).

V is TRBV6-6 and J is TRBJ1-3, with D possibly matching TRBD1 (6 bases). Germline V CDR1 and CDR2: MNHNY, SVGAGI (reference sequence). CDR3 size: 15 residues. With 6 bases removed from V and 4 bases from J, the gap between germline ends came to 16 bases. The CDR3 DNA reads TGTGCCAGCAGCGTCAATCAGGACAGAGGAAACACCATATATTTT. This codes for CASSVNQDRGNTIYF.

This clone is a singleton in its sample. V and J are TRBV27 and TRBJ1-5, with D perhaps TRBD1 (6 bases). CDR1 is MNHEY and CDR2 is SMNVEV in the germline V gene (reference sequence). This CDR3 has 17 residues. Trimming cost V 7 bases and J 3 bases, with 22 bases left between them. The CDR3 protein is CASKLFSGAGSNQPQHF. The CDR3 DNA reads as TGTGCCAGCAAACTTTTTTCAGGGGCCGGGTCCAATCAGCCCCAGCATTTT.

The CDR3 protein is CASSLRTSGSYEQYF. CDR3 sequence (DNA): TGTGCCAGCAGCCTCCGGACTAGCGGGTCCTACGAGCAGTACTTC. The rearrangement uses TRBV11-2 and TRBJ2-7; TRBD2 agrees at 11 bases. The CDR3 covers 15 residues. Germline V gives CDR1 SGHAT, CDR2 FQNNGV. J lost 1 base, V lost 5 bases, and 4 bases had no gene match.

This chain links TRBV28 with TRBJ2-7; the D is unclear. V was trimmed by 3 bases and J by 1 base, leaving 13 bases between them. The CDR3 has 15 amino acids. Germline lookup yields CDR1 MDHEN and CDR2 SYDVKM. DNA for the CDR3: TGTGCCAGCAGTTTTTTGGCAAACCCTTCCTACGAGCAGTACTTC. Translation: CASSFLANPSYEQYF.

The gene calls are TRBV13 and TRBJ1-1; D remains ambiguous. The CDR3 is 13 amino acids. Germline V CDR1 and CDR2: PRHDT, FYEKMQ (reference sequence). V gave up 6 bases and J gave up 2 bases, with 10 bases separating them. CDR3 sequence: CASRSGGNTEAFF. For the CDR3, the DNA is TGTGCCAGCAGATCCGGCGGAAACACTGAAGCTTTCTTT.

The rearrangement uses TRBV28 and TRBJ2-1; 7 bases fit TRBD1. The V gene end was trimmed by 2 bases and the J gene end by 8 bases; junction bases not matched to a gene: 3. Germline V lookup: CDR1 MDHEN, CDR2 SYDVKM. The CDR3 is 13 residues long. The CDR3 bases are TGTGCCAGCAGTTTACCTACAGGGGATGAGCAGTTCTTC. This codes for CASSLPTGDEQFF.

The rearrangement links TRBV7-2 to TRBJ1-3; TRBD1 is a possible D gene (5 bases). V was shortened by 2 bases and J by 0 bases, with 8 bases between the two germline ends. The germline V gene encodes CDR1 SGHTA and CDR2 FQGNSA. There are 15 residues in the CDR3. The CDR3 spells CASSLKGPSGNTIYF. DNA of the CDR3: TGTGCCAGCAGCTTAAAGGGGCCCTCTGGAAACACCATATATTTT.

The chain joins TRBV10-3 to TRBJ2-3; TRBD2 agrees at 12 bases. The CDR3 loop spans 17 amino acids. Germline assignment: CDR1 ENHRY and CDR2 SYGVKD. With V trimmed by 6 bases and J by 4 bases, 11 bases remained unmatched. CDR3: CAISPGLAGSGADTQYF. DNA of the CDR3: TGTGCCATCAGCCCGGGACTAGCGGGTTCGGGGGCAGATACGCAGTATTTT.

The rearrangement links TRBV6-5 to TRBJ1-1, with TRBD1 as a possible D gene (6 bases). With 6 bases removed from V and 1 base from J, the gap between germline ends came to 9 bases. The CDR3 totals 13 residues. Germline CDR1 is MNHEY and CDR2 is SVGAGI. CDR3 sequence reads: CASRTTGNTEAFF. In DNA form, the CDR3 reads TGTGCCAGCAGAACGACAGGGAACACTGAAGCTTTCTTT.

This sequence joins TRBV4-1 and TRBJ2-7; 10 positions match TRBD2. V shed 5 bases, J shed 0 bases, and the junction held 7 bases outside the gene matches. Germline CDR1 MGHRA, CDR2 YSYEKL. The CDR3 totals 16 residues. The CDR3 is CASSSTGTSASYEQYF. CDR3 nucleotide sequence: TGCGCCAGCAGCTCTACCGGGACTAGCGCCTCCTACGAGCAGTACTTC.